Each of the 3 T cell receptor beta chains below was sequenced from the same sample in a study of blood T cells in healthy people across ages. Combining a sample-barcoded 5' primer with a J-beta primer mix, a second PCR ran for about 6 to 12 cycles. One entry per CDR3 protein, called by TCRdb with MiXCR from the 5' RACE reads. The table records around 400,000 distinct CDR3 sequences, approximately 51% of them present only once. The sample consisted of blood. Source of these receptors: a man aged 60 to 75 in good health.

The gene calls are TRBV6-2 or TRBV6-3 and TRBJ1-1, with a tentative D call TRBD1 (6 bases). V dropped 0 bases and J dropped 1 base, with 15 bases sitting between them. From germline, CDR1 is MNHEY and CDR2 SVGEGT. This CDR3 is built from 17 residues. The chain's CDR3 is CASSYSAGTGANTEAFF. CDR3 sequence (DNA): TGTGCCAGCAGTTACTCTGCGGGGACGGGGGCGAACACTGAAGCTTTCTTT.

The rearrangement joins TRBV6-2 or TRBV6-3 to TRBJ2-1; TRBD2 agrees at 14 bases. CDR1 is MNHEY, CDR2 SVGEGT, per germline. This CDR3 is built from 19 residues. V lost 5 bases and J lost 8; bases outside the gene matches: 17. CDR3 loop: CASSLTTSGRGVRSYEQFF. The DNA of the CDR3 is TGTGCCAGCAGTCTCACGACTAGCGGGAGGGGGGTTAGGTCTTATGAGCAGTTCTTC.

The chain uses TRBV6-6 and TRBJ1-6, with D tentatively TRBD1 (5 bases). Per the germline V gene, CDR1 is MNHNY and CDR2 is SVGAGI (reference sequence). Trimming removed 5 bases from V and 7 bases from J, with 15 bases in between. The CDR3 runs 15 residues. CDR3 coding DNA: TGTGCCAGCAGTAAAGAAGGGGTAGGCAATTCACCCCTCCACTTT. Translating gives CASSKEGVGNSPLHF.